Following are 12 T cell receptor beta chains from one sample sequenced in a study of beta chain features in type 1 diabetes. Their recognized antigens are unknown. What was sequenced were expressed TCRB transcripts, since all of the isolated RNA had been reverse transcribed. Measured with immunoSEQ multiplex PCR; TCRdb has only the in-frame clones, and not every one. The data show about 170,000 clones, with approximately 8% seen just once and roughly 0.46% held by the top ten. Whole-study findings and limits: Moderate yet significant TCRB CDR3 shortening was seen in Type 1 diabetes patients in all four CD4+ subsets.

The sequencing sample was made of central memory CD4+ T cells from blood. The receptors here all came from a man aged 18 to 29 with type 1 diabetes.

This clone was seen more than once but under ten times. In DNA form, the CDR3 reads TGTGCCAGCTCACCACAGAACGGAGCAGTTAGTGGGGCCAACGTCCTGACTTTC. This sequence encodes CASSPQNGAVSGANVLTF. This rearrangement joins TRBV18 to TRBJ2-6; D uncertain. Germline values: CDR1 KGHSH, CDR2 LQKENI. CDR3 length: 18 amino acids. V lost 1 base, J lost 3 bases, and 16 bases lay in between.

This chain connects TRBV18 to TRBJ2-5, with a possible D match to TRBD1 (6 bases). The CDR3 runs 12 residues. Germline V gene sequence: CDR1 KGHSH, CDR2 LQKENI. Trimming removed 4 bases from V and 5 bases from J, with 8 bases in between. Written as DNA, the CDR3 is TGTGCCAGCTCACTCCAGGGGGAGACCCAGTACTTC. It is translated as CASSLQGETQYF.

In this sample, this clone turned up many times. The chain joins TRBV5-4 to TRBJ1-2; D perhaps matches TRBD1 (6 bases). The CDR3 is 15 amino acids. Trimming shortened V by 3 bases and J by 2 bases, and 14 bases separated the two germline ends. The V gene's germline CDR1 is SGHNT and CDR2 YYREEE (reference sequence). The CDR3 here is CASSSYRDTNYGYTF. The CDR3 bases are TGTGCCAGCAGCTCCTATCGGGACACCAACTATGGCTACACCTTC.

The J gene is TRBJ2-3, the V gene TRBV7-2; TRBD2 is a possible D gene (5 bases). The CDR3 length is 14 residues. Per germline, CDR1 SGHTA and CDR2 FQGNSA. The V end lost 7 bases, the J end lost 5 bases, and 16 bases lay between the germline ends. The CDR3 region has the DNA TGTGCCAGCAACGACCGGGAAAGAGGAGATACGCAGTATTTT. Amino acid sequence: CASNDRERGDTQYF.

This clone has just a few counts. This chain links TRBV6-1 with TRBJ2-1; 7 bases are a match to TRBD1. CDR3 length: 12 residues. Losses at the gene ends were 7 bases for V and 7 bases for J; bases not matched to a gene: 4. Per the germline V gene, CDR1 is MNHNS and CDR2 is SASEGT. CDR3 region: CASNRQGNEQFF. CDR3 nucleotide sequence: TGTGCCAGCAACCGACAGGGAAATGAGCAGTTCTTC.

This clone was observed a handful of times. The chain carries TRBV7-7 and TRBJ2-5; 7 positions match TRBD1. V lost 5 bases and J lost 3; bases outside the gene matches: 9. There are 15 residues in the CDR3. Per the germline V gene, CDR1 is SSHAT and CDR2 is FNYEAQ (reference sequence). Here the CDR3 reads CASSRGTDIKETQYF. The CDR3, as DNA: TGTGCCAGCAGCCGAGGGACAGATATAAAAGAGACCCAGTACTTC.

About this clone: This same CDR3 is encoded by further DNA sequences in the sample. This rearrangement joins TRBV28 to TRBJ1-2; D is uncertain. Between the trimmed V and J ends, which lost 2 bases and 1 base, there was a span of 5 bases. The length of the CDR3 is 13 residues. Germline CDR1 reads MDHEN; CDR2 reads SYDVKM. In DNA form, the CDR3 reads TGTGCCAGCAGTTTAGGGAGTAACTATGGCTACACCTTC. Translating gives CASSLGSNYGYTF.

This chain links TRBV18 with TRBJ1-5; D is unresolved. The CDR3 runs to 14 residues. CDR1 KGHSH and CDR2 LQKENI come from the germline V gene. V lost 2 bases, J lost 2 bases, and 7 bases lay in between. The CDR3 region is CASSPNRGNQPQHF. CDR3 in DNA: TGTGCCAGCTCACCAAATCGGGGCAATCAGCCCCAGCATTTT. Supplemented by reference TRBV18 and TRBJ1-5, the full variable domain reads NAGVMQNPRHLVRRRGQEARLRCSPMKGHSHVYWYRQLPEEGLKFMVYLQKENIIDESGMPKERFSAEFPKEGPSILRIQQVVRGDSAAYFCASSPNRGNQPQHFGDGTRLSIL.

The chain is built from TRBV16 and TRBJ1-4, with D unclear. The V end was cut by 6 bases, the J end by 8 bases, with 13 bases between. This CDR3 region has 13 residues. The germline V gene has CDR1 KGHSY and CDR2 FQNENV. CDR3 nucleotides: TGTGCCAGCAGTTCCTGGAGAAACGAAAAACTGTTTTTT. Translating gives CASSSWRNEKLFF.

This clone was seen a few times. This chain connects TRBV30 to TRBJ1-5, with D uncertain. The germline gives CDR1 GTSNPN, CDR2 SVGIG (reference sequence). This CDR3 region has 14 residues. Trimming took 3 bases from V and 7 from J, leaving 16 bases between them. Written as DNA, the CDR3 is TGTGCCTGGAGCGAACAATCGTATCTGCAGCCCCAGCATTTT. It translates to CAWSEQSYLQPQHF.

The chain combines TRBV30 with TRBJ2-3; D is ambiguous. Germline CDR1 reads GTSNPN; CDR2 reads SVGIG (reference sequence). The CDR3 is 13 residues long. Deletions cut 2 bases from V and 1 base from J, with 7 bases between. CDR3 sequence (DNA): TGTGCCTGGAGTCGTTCAGGCACAGATACGCAGTATTTT. It specifies CAWSRSGTDTQYF.

The chain couples TRBV29-1 to TRBJ2-7, with D perhaps TRBD2 (6 bases). There are 14 residues in the CDR3. Trimming took 6 bases from V and 4 from J, leaving 19 bases between them. Germline V gives CDR1 SQVTM, CDR2 ANQGSEA. DNA for the CDR3: TGCAGCGTCGCGGACACGGGACGGGGGTACGAGCAGTACTTC. Translating gives CSVADTGRGYEQYF.